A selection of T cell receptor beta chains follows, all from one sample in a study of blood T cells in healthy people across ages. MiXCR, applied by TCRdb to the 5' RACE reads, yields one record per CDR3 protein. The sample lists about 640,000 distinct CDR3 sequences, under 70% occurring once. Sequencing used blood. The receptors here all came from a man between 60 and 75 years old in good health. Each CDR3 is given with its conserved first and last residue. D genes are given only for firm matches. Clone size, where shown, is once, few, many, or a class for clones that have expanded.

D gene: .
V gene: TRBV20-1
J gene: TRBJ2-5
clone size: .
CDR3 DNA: TGCAGTGCTAGAGAGCTCCCTATCGTGGGCCGTGAGACCCAGTACTTC
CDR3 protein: CSARELPIVGRETQYF

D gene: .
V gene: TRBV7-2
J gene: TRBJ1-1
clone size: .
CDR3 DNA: TGTGCCAGCAGCTTAGGGGGGGCGGTCACTGAAGCTTTCTTT
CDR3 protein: CASSLGGAVTEAFF

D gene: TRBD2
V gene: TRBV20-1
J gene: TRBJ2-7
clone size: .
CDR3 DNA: TGCAGTGCTAGAGGGGCGGGGGGTTCCTACGAGCAGTACTTC
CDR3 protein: CSARGAGGSYEQYF

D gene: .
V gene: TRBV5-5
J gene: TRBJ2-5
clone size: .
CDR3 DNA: TGTGCCAGCAGCTTGGACTTTTTTGGTATCCAAGAGACCCAGTACTTC
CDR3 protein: CASSLDFFGIQETQYF

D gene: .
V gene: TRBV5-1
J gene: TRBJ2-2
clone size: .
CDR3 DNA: TGCGCCAGCTGGGGGTCGAACACCGGGGAGCTGTTTTTT
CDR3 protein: CASWGSNTGELFF

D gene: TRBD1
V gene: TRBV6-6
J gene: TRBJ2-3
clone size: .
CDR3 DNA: TGTGCCAGCTCCCCATCCCGGGACAGGGGTGGAGATACGCAGTATTTT
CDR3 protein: CASSPSRDRGGDTQYF

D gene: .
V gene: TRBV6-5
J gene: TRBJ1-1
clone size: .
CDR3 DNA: TGTGCCAGCAGTTACGGAGACAGAGCTAACACTGAAGCTTTCTTT
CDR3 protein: CASSYGDRANTEAFF

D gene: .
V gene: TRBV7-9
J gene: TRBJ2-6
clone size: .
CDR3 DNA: TGTGCCAGCAGCTTAGCGGGGCAAAGCTCTGGGGCCAACGTCCTGACTTTC
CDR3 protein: CASSLAGQSSGANVLTF

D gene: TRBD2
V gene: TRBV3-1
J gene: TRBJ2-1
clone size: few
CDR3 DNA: TGTGCCAGCAGCCAACCGGGACTAGCTGGATTTCGTGGTGAGCAGTTCTTC
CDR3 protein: CASSQPGLAGFRGEQFF

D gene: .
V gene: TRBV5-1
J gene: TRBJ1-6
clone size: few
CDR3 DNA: TGCGCCAGCAGCTTGGAGGGACTCCATAATTCACCCCTCCACTTT
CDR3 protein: CASSLEGLHNSPLHF

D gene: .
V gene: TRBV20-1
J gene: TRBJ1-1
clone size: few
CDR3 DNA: TGCAGTGCTAGGAACTGGGCGGGAAACACTGAAGCTTTCTTT
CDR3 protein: CSARNWAGNTEAFF

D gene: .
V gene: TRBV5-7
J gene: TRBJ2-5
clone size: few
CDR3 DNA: TGTGCCAGCAGCAAGAAGGGAAGAACCCAGTACTTC
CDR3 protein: CASSKKGRTQYF

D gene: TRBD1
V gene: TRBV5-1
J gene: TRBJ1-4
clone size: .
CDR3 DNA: TGCGCCAGCAGCTTGCCCCGGGGAGGGGGCGCAACTAATGAAAAACTGTTTTTT
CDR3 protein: CASSLPRGGGATNEKLFF

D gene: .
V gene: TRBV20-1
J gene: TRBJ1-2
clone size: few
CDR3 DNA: TGCAGTGCTAGTCCACAAAGTTATGGCTACACCTTC
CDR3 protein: CSASPQSYGYTF

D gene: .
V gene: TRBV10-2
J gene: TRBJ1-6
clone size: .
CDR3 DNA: TGCGCCAGCAGGGACATTAATTCACCCCTCCACTTT
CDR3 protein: CASRDINSPLHF

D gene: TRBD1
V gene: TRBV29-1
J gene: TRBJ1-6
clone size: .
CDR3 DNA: TGCAGCTTTATCAGACAGGGATGTTCACCCCTCCACTTT
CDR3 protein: CSFIRQGCSPLHF

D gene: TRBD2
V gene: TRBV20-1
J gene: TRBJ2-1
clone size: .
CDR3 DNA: TGCAGTGCTAGAGCCGCGACTAGCGGGGGGGCCGGTGAGCAGTTCTTC
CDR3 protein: CSARAATSGGAGEQFF

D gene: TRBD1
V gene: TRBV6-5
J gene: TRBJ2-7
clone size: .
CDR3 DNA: TGTGCCAGCAGTTATAGTCGACAGGGGGATGGCGAGCAGTACTTC
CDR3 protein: CASSYSRQGDGEQYF

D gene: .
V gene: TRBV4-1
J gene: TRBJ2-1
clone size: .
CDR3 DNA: TGCGCCAGCAGCCAAGTGCGCCAGGGGGGAAGCTCCTACAATGAGCAGTTCTTC
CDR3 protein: CASSQVRQGGSSYNEQFF

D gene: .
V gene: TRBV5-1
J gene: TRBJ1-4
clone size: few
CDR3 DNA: TGCGCCAGCAGCTTATACGGCAGGGGAAATGAAAAACTGTTTTTT
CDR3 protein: CASSLYGRGNEKLFF

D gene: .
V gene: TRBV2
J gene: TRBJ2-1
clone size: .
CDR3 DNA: TGTGCCAGCAACAGGGACCACAATGAGCAGTTCTTC
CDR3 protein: CASNRDHNEQFF

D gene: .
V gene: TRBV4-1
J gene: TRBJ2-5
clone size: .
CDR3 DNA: TGCGCCAGCAGCCCCCCACTAGGGACCGTAGTGACCCAGTACTTC
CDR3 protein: CASSPPLGTVVTQYF

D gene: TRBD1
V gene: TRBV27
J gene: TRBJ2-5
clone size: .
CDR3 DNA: TGTGCCAGCAGTTTAAGGACCTCGGGACAGACCCAAGAGACCCAGTACTTC
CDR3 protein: CASSLRTSGQTQETQYF

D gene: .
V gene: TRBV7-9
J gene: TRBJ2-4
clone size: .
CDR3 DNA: TGTGCCAGGCCCCACGGGCTGAGGATGGCCAAAAACATTCAGTACTTC
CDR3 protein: CARPHGLRMAKNIQYF

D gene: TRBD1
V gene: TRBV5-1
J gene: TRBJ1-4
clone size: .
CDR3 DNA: TGCGCCAGCACCTCCCGGACAGGAGGTAATGAAAAACTGTTTTTT
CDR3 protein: CASTSRTGGNEKLFF

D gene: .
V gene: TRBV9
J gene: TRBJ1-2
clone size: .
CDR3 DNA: TGTGCCAGCAGCGTGGACAGCCACTATGGCTACACCTTC
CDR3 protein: CASSVDSHYGYTF

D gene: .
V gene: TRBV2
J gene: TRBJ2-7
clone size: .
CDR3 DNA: TGTGCCAGCAGTGAGGCAGTAGTCCTCTACGAGCAGTACTTC
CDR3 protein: CASSEAVVLYEQYF

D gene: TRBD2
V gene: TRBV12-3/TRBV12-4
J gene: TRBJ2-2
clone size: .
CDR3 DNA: TGTGCCAGCAGTTTTAGCGGGGGGTTCGGGGAGCTGTTTTTT
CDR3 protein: CASSFSGGFGELFF

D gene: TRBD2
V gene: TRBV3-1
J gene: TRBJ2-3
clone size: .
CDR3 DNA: TGTGCCAGCAGCCAAGTAACTAGCGGGGCAACCTTCACAGATACGCAGTATTTT
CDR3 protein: CASSQVTSGATFTDTQYF

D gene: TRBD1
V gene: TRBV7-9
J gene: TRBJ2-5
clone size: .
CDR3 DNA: TGTGCCGGCAGCTTGGGACAGGGGCGAGAGACCCAGTACTTC
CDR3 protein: CAGSLGQGRETQYF

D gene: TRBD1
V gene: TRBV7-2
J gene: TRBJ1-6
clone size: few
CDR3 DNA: TGTGCCAGCAGCGGACAGGGTGATTCACCCCTCCACTTT
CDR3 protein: CASSGQGDSPLHF

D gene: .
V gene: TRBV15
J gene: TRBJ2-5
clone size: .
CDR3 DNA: TGTGCCACCAGCAGAGATCGCGGGGGCTGGGAGACCCAGTACTTC
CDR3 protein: CATSRDRGGWETQYF

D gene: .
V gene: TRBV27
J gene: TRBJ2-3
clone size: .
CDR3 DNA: TGTGCTTCGGGGGCCCCCCCAGATACGCAGTATTTT
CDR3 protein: CASGAPPDTQYF

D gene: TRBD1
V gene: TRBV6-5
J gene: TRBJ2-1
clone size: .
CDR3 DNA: TGTGCCAGCAGTCCCCCCGGGACAGGGGGTTTCGATGAGCAGTTCTTC
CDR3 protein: CASSPPGTGGFDEQFF

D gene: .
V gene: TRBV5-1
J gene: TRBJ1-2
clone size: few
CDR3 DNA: .
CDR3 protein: CASTSGEGYYGYTF

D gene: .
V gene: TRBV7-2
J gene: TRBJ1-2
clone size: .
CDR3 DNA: TGTGCCAGCAGCCCGGGCGGCAGTATCTATGGCTACACCTTC
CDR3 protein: CASSPGGSIYGYTF

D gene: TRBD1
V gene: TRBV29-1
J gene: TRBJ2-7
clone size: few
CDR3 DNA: TGCAGCGGTGAGGACAGGGCCACCTACGAGCAGTACTTC
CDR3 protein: CSGEDRATYEQYF

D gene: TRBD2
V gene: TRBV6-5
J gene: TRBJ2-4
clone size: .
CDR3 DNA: TGTGCCAGCAGCTACGCCCTAGCGGGGGGGCCGATCCCAGCCAAAAACATTCAGTACTTC
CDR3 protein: CASSYALAGGPIPAKNIQYF

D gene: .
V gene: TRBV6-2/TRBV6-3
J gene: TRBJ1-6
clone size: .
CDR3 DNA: TGTGCCAGCTCGGGGAGACTTCAGAGCTCCTATAATTCACCCCTCCACTTT
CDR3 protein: CASSGRLQSSYNSPLHF

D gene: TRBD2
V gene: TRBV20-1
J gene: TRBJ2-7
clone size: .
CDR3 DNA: TGCAGTGCTACCCGAGCGGGGCTGCCCTACGAGCAGTACTTC
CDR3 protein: CSATRAGLPYEQYF

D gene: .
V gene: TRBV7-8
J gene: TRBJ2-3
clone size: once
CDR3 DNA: TGTGCCAGCACCCGGGGCACTTGGGATACGCAGTATTTT
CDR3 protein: CASTRGTWDTQYF

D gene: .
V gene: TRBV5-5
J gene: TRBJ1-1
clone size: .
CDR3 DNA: TGTGCCAGCAGTCCCATCGGGCAGGTCATGAACACTGAAGCTTTCTTT
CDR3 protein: CASSPIGQVMNTEAFF